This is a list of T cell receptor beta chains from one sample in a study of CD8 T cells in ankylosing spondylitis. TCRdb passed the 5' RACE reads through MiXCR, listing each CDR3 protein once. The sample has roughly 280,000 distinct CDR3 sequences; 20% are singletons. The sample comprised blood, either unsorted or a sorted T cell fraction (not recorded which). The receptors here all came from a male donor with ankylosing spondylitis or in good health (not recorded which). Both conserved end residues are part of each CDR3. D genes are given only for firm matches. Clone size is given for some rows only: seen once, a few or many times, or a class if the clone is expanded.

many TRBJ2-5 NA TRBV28 CASTESGLYQETQYF TGTGCCAGCACCGAGAGTGGGTTGTACCAAGAGACCCAGTACTTC
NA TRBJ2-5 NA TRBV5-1 CASTLQGQETQYF TGCGCCAGCACCCTACAGGGTCAAGAGACCCAGTACTTC
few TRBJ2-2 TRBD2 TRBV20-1 CSARESGTSGIRTGELFF TGCAGTGCTAGAGAGTCAGGGACTAGCGGGATTCGGACCGGGGAGCTGTTTTTT
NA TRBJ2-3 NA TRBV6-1 CASSQPGRGTDTQYF TGTGCCAGCAGCCAACCCGGACGCGGCACAGATACGCAGTATTTT
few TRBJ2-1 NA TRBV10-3 CATLAHGQSLGNEQFF TGTGCCACGCTTGCCCACGGTCAGAGCTTAGGGAATGAGCAGTTCTTC
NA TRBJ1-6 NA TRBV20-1 CSASVRGGSPLHF TGCAGTGCTAGTGTCAGGGGAGGGTCACCCCTCCACTTT
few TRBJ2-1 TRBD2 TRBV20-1 CSARDYGTGTSAYNEQFF TGCAGTGCTAGAGATTACGGAACCGGGACTAGCGCCTACAATGAGCAGTTCTTC
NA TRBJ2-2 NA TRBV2 CASSDPGGFTGELLF TGTGCCAGCAGTGATCCGGGCGGGTTCACCGGGGAGCTGCTTTTT
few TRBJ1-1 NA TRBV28 CATTAGTEAFF TGTGCCACAACGGCGGGGACTGAAGCTTTCTTT
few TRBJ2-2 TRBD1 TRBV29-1 CSVVRGQPNTGELFF TGCAGCGTTGTAAGGGGACAGCCTAACACCGGGGAGCTGTTTTTT
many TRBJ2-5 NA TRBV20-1 CSARADSAFGTQYF TGCAGTGCTAGGGCGGACTCCGCATTCGGGACCCAGTACTTC